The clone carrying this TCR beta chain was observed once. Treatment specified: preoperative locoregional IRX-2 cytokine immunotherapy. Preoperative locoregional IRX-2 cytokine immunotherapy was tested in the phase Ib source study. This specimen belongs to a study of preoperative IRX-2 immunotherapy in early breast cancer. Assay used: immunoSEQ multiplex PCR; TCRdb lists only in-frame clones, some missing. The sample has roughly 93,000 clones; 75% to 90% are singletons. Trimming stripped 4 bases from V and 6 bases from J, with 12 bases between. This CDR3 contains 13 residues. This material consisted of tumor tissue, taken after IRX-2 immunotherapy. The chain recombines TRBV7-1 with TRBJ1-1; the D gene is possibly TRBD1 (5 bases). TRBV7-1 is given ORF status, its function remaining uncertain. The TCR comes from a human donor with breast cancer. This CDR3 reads CASSLRGGAEAFF. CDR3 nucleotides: TGTGCCAGCAGCTTAAGGGGAGGCGCTGAAGCTTTCTTT.